This TCR beta chain derives from a study of cytomegalovirus exposure and HLA in healthy donors. Of note for this clone: Its antigen remains unknown.

General study results and limits: The classifier was said to identify cytomegalovirus status with high specificity and sensitivity. Confirmation in vitro established that three CMV-associated chains were specific for CMV antigens. Listed as cytomegalovirus-associated were roughly 180 TCR beta chains.

CDR3 length: 16 amino acids. CDR1 is SNHLY and CDR2 is FYNNEI in the germline V gene. V gave up 4 bases and J gave up 9 bases; unmatched junction bases: 13. Libraries were prepared by immunoSEQ multiplex PCR; TCRdb keeps only in-frame clonotypes and omits some of them. The sample yields roughly 98,000 clones, less than 90% seen once. Separate from the approximately 650-subject first cohort, the roughly 120-subject validation cohort was the one that the donors belonged to. Sequences were obtained from PBMCs. This clonotype was sampled from a man between 18 and 29 years old in good health and CMV-seropositive. The V gene is TRBV2, the J gene TRBJ2-1; 9 bases match TRBD2. The CDR3 loop is CASSGGGRAGLGEQFF. DNA for the CDR3: TGTGCCAGCAGTGGAGGCGGGAGGGCTGGGTTGGGTGAGCAGTTCTTC.